These 4 T cell receptor beta chains share one sample of origin, sequenced in a study of shared clonotypes between healthy human individuals. Clones were read by immunoSEQ multiplex PCR, and TCRdb kept only the in-frame ones, dropping some. The sample consists of more than 850,000 clones, approximately 80% of them appearing once. Material: memory CD4+ T cells from PBMCs. Noted subset: CD45RA-negative fraction. Receptor source: a man between 18 and 29 years old in good health. Some clones in this sample may be carry-over from other donors' samples.

This chain links TRBV5-4 with TRBJ2-7, with a tentative D call TRBD2 (6 bases). Germline values: CDR1 SGHNT, CDR2 YYREEE (reference sequence). The V end was cut by 3 bases, the J end by 5 bases, with 18 bases between. The CDR3 covers 15 residues. The CDR3 DNA sequence: TGTGCCAGCAGCTCCCCGGGGGACCTCCTCCACGAGCAGTACTTC. This sequence encodes CASSSPGDLLHEQYF.

The rearrangement links TRBV10-3 to TRBJ2-2; 9 nucleotides match TRBD1. The germline V gene has CDR1 ENHRY and CDR2 SYGVKD. This CDR3 comprises 14 residues. V trimming: 6 bases; J trimming: 1 base; junction bases outside the gene matches: 0. CDR3 region: CAIRGQGNTGELFF. The CDR3 DNA reads as TGTGCCATCAGGGGACAGGGGAACACCGGGGAGCTGTTTTTT.

A few counts support this clone. V usage is TRBV2 and J usage is TRBJ2-7, with 8 bases identical to TRBD1. Germline CDR1 and CDR2: SNHLY and FYNNEI. The CDR3 is made up of 12 amino acids. The V and J ends lost 8 bases and 2 bases, in that order; junction bases with no gene match: 2. The CDR3 nucleotides are TGTGCCAGCCGGGACAGGACCTACGAGCAGTACTTC. Translated: CASRDRTYEQYF.

Of note for this clone: Different DNA sequences within this sample yield the same CDR3. The chain combines TRBV5-6 with TRBJ1-2, with a weak D call TRBD1 (6 bases). CDR3 size: 13 residues. Trimming cost V 2 bases and J 4 bases, with 9 bases left between them. CDR1 and CDR2 (germline): SGHDT, YYEEEE. For the CDR3, the DNA is TGTGCCAGCAGCTTCTTACAGGGCTATGGCTACACCTTC. Translated: CASSFLQGYGYTF. Drawing the rest from reference TRBV5-6 and TRBJ1-2, the complete variable domain is DAGVTQSPTHLIKTRGQQVTLRCSPKSGHDTVSWYQQALGQGPQFIFQYYEEEERQRGNFPDRFSGHQFPNYSSELNVNALLLGDSALYLCASSFLQGYGYTFGSGTRLTVV.